The 11 T cell receptor beta chains reported below all come from one sample, sequenced in a study of blood T cell repertoires in COVID-19. Only in-frame clones appear in the TCRdb table, and some are missing; sequencing was by immunoSEQ multiplex PCR. This repertoire shows around 170,000 clones, around 84% found once; its top ten account for roughly 8%. The sequenced material came from PBMCs or T cells enriched from blood (not recorded which). The receptors come from a woman aged 45-65 years who had recovered from COVID-19.

V is TRBV9 and J is TRBJ1-2; 7 positions match TRBD1. Germline V gives CDR1 SGDLS, CDR2 YYNGEE. The CDR3 spans 13 residues. V shed 6 bases and J 11 bases; nucleotides not matched to a gene: 13. The CDR3 is CASNYPGTVRYTF. CDR3 nucleotides: TGTGCCAGCAACTATCCCGGGACAGTACGATACACCTTC.

Written as DNA, the CDR3 is TGTGCCAGCGAACTCGAAGGAGGCACAGATACGCAGTATTTT. Protein sequence: CASELEGGTDTQYF. The chain carries TRBV7-9 and TRBJ2-3; D call uncertain. Germline V lookup: CDR1 SEHNR, CDR2 FQNEAQ (reference sequence). Trimming pared 8 bases from V and 1 base from J, leaving 13 bases between. The CDR3 is 14 residues long.

The J gene is TRBJ1-1, the V gene TRBV19; D is unresolved. V lost 5 bases and J 0 bases, leaving 13 bases between the germline ends. Germline CDR1 is LNHDA and CDR2 is SQIVND (reference sequence). The CDR3 runs 15 residues. CDR3 bases: TGTGCCAGTAGTTCGCCGATAGAAGTGAACACTGAAGCTTTCTTT. It specifies CASSSPIEVNTEAFF.

This rearrangement joins TRBV19 to TRBJ1-5, with D unclear. Trimming removed 8 bases from V and 3 bases from J, with 11 bases in between. The length of the CDR3 is 13 residues. Germline V gene data show CDR1 as LNHDA and CDR2 as SQIVND (reference sequence). The CDR3: CASSVEANQPQHF. The CDR3 DNA reads TGTGCCAGTTCGGTCGAGGCCAATCAGCCCCAGCATTTT.

The chain is built from TRBV9 and TRBJ1-3; D call uncertain. The CDR3 runs to 15 residues. Between the trimmed V and J ends, which lost 0 bases and 0 bases, there was a span of 7 bases. Germline values: CDR1 SGDLS, CDR2 YYNGEE. The chain's CDR3 is CASSVVASSGNTIYF. In DNA, the CDR3 is TGTGCCAGCAGCGTAGTAGCCAGCTCTGGAAACACCATATATTTT.

The V and J genes are TRBV2 and TRBJ2-6; TRBD2 might be the D (5 bases). The germline V and J ends were trimmed by 4 bases and 1 base, with 14 bases remaining between them. Germline CDR1 reads SNHLY; CDR2 reads FYNNEI. CDR3 length equals 17 residues. The CDR3: CASSGPSRGSGANVLTF. The CDR3 region has the DNA TGTGCCAGCAGTGGACCGAGTCGGGGATCTGGGGCCAACGTCCTGACTTTC.

The chain is built from TRBV7-6 and TRBJ2-7; 9 bases match TRBD2. The trim removed 2 bases at V and 2 bases at J, leaving 4 bases unmatched. CDR3 length: 15 residues. CDR1 and CDR2 from the germline V gene are SGHVS and FNYEAQ. The CDR3 sequence is CASSLLGGRAYEQYF. The CDR3 DNA follows: TGTGCCAGCAGCTTACTCGGCGGGAGGGCCTACGAGCAGTACTTC. The complete variable domain, with remaining parts taken from reference TRBV7-6 and TRBJ2-7, reads GAGVSQSPRYKVTKRGQDVALRCDPISGHVSLYWYRQALGQGPEFLTYFNYEAQQDKSGLPNDRFSAERPEGSISTLTIQRTEQRDSAMYRCASSLLGGRAYEQYFGPGTRLTVT.

This chain uses TRBV6-5 with TRBJ1-2; D is possibly TRBD1 (5 bases). In germline, CDR1 is MNHEY, CDR2 SVGAGI. V was clipped by 10 bases and J by 5 bases, with 14 bases between them. The CDR3 consists of 12 residues. The CDR3 sequence is CATGVSGYGYTF. CDR3 nucleotides: TGTGCCACGGGGGTCAGTGGGTATGGCTACACCTTC.

This clone is a singleton in its sample. This sequence joins TRBV6-5 and TRBJ2-5; D possibly corresponds to TRBD2 (6 bases). CDR3 length: 14 amino acids. Germline V gene data show CDR1 as MNHEY and CDR2 as SVGAGI. The V gene lost 0 bases and the J gene lost 1 base, with 6 bases spanning the gap. The CDR3 DNA reads as TGTGCCAGCAGTTACTCCGGGGGCCAAGAGACCCAGTACTTC. Translation: CASSYSGGQETQYF.

This clone was recorded only once. The chain is built from TRBV7-9 and TRBJ1-2; 8 nucleotides line up with TRBD1. This CDR3 contains 13 residues. Germline V CDR1 and CDR2: SEHNR, FQNEAQ (reference sequence). V lost 6 bases, J lost 4 bases, and 4 bases stayed unmatched. CDR3 coding DNA: TGTGCCAGCAGAGACGACAGGGGCTATGGCTACACCTTC. Its translation is CASRDDRGYGYTF.

The J gene is TRBJ2-3, the V gene TRBV5-8, with D possibly matching TRBD2 (6 bases). The CDR3 consists of 15 residues. The V gene lost 1 base and the J gene lost 0 bases, with 9 bases spanning the gap. Germline CDR1 reads SGHTS; CDR2 reads YDEGEE. The CDR3 loop reads CASSLIGSSTDTQYF. The CDR3 DNA sequence: TGTGCCAGCAGCTTGATCGGGAGCAGCACAGATACGCAGTATTTT.